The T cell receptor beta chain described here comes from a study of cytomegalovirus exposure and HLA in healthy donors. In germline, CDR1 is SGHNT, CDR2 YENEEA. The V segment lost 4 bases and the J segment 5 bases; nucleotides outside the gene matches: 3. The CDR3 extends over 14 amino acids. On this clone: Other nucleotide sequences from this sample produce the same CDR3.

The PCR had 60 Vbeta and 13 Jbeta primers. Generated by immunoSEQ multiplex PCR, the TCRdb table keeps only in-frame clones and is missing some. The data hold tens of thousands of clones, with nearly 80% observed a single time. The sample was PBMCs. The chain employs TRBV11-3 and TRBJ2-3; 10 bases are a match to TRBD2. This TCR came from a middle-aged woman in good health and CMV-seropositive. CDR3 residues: CASSYSGREDTQYF. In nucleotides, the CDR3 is TGTGCCAGCAGCTACAGCGGGAGGGAAGATACGCAGTATTTT.